This T cell receptor (beta chain) was sequenced during a study of blood T cell repertoires in COVID-19. Study in general: Nucleic acid was either cDNA or gDNA, and it came from T cells, B-cell-depleted T cells, or PBMCs.

Trimming removed 4 bases from V and 8 bases from J; junction bases left unmatched: 13. Germline-derived CDR1 and CDR2 are MGHRA and YSYEKL. The CDR3 contains 16 residues. Profiled with immunoSEQ multiplex PCR; TCRdb holds only in-frame clones, not every one. The top ten hold 0.65% to 0.9% of the sample, which has 500,000 or so clones, roughly 90% seen once. The source of this sequence is a woman younger than 30 who had recovered from COVID-19. Sequenced material: PBMCs or T cells enriched from blood (not recorded which). The J gene is TRBJ1-4, the V gene TRBV4-1, with TRBD1 matching over 7 bases. CDR3 protein: CASSRYGGTEKEKLFF. For the CDR3, the DNA is TGCGCCAGCAGCCGATACGGCGGGACAGAAAAAGAAAAACTGTTTTTT.